The 8 T cell receptor beta chains given below trace back to one sample, sequenced in a study of radiotherapy plus CTLA-4 blockade in lung cancer. Here immunoSEQ multiplex PCR was the method, and the copy in TCRdb shows in-frame clones only, minus some. The sample has 26,000 or so clones, approximately 81% seen once. This specimen was peripheral blood, taken from a patient treated with radiotherapy plus ipilimumab. The receptors shown here come from a human donor with non-small cell lung cancer that progressed on radiotherapy plus ipilimumab.

This clone has just one count. J is TRBJ2-7 and V is TRBV7-8; 8 bases line up with TRBD2. V lost 0 bases and J lost 7; bases outside the gene matches: 11. The CDR3 sequence is 16 residues long. Germline CDR1 SGHVS, CDR2 FQNEAQ. The CDR3 region has the DNA TGTGCCAGCAGCTTAGCGCTTTGGAGCGGGGGATATGAGCAGTACTTC. Its protein product is CASSLALWSGGYEQYF.

The chain combines TRBV29-1 with TRBJ2-7, with 10 bases aligning to TRBD1. Germline values: CDR1 SQVTM, CDR2 ANQGSEA. V shed 1 base, J shed 4 bases, and the junction held 1 base outside the gene matches. The CDR3 runs to 13 residues. CDR3 sequence: CSVEGTGGYEQYF. CDR3 coding DNA: TGCAGCGTTGAAGGGACAGGGGGATACGAGCAGTACTTC.

This clone occurred a few times. The sample contains more than one DNA sequence encoding this CDR3. The chain links TRBV19 to TRBJ1-5; D ambiguous. The CDR3 is 14 residues long. Germline assignment: CDR1 LNHDA and CDR2 SQIVND (reference sequence). V shed 1 base and J shed 0 bases, with 4 bases lying between them. The CDR3 coding sequence is TGTGCCAGTAGTATAGGAGTTAGCAATCAGCCCCAGCATTTT. Translation gives CASSIGVSNQPQHF.

This clone was seen a few times. The CDR3 reads CASSDALGGTDTQYF. CDR3 DNA sequence: TGTGCCAGCAGTGACGCACTAGGGGGGACAGATACGCAGTATTTT. The V and J genes are TRBV6-4 and TRBJ2-3; D may be TRBD1 or TRBD2 (6 bases each). V lost 2 bases and J lost 3, with 12 bases in between. Germline CDR1 MRHNA, CDR2 SNTAGT. This CDR3 spans 15 amino acids.

As for this clone: The junction does not match germline at one end; this may be a read error. The chain carries TRBV7-6 and TRBJ2-5, with D unresolved. This CDR3 region has 13 residues. CDR1 SGHVS and CDR2 FNYEAQ come from the germline V gene. CDR3 sequence (DNA): TGTGCCAGCAGCTCAACCCACCAAGAGCCCCAGTACTTC. Amino acid sequence: CASSSTHQEPQYF.

This chain links TRBV11-2 with TRBJ1-4; D not certain. CDR1 is SGHAT, CDR2 FQNNGV, per germline. The CDR3 sequence is 13 residues long. Between the trimmed V and J ends, which lost 0 bases and 8 bases, there was a span of 7 bases. The CDR3 here is CASSLDLREKLFF. CDR3 bases: TGTGCCAGCAGCTTAGATCTGAGGGAAAAACTGTTTTTT.

This clone was found a few times. The rearrangement joins TRBV4-1 to TRBJ1-2; D gene ambiguous. The germline gives CDR1 MGHRA, CDR2 YSYEKL. This CDR3 is built from 15 residues. Trimming stripped 4 bases from V and 2 bases from J, with 14 bases between. The CDR3, as DNA: TGCGCCAGCAGCCGACCGGACGTCTCCAACTATGGCTACACCTTC. It encodes CASSRPDVSNYGYTF.

This clone has only a few counts. The V gene is TRBV28, the J gene TRBJ1-1; D is ambiguous. Germline V gene lookup returns CDR1 MDHEN and CDR2 SYDVKM. V dropped 4 bases and J dropped 4 bases, with 7 bases sitting between them. The CDR3 consists of 12 residues. The CDR3 coding sequence is TGTGCCAGCAGTTGGGGAGGCACTGAAGCTTTCTTT. It specifies CASSWGGTEAFF.